The entry below describes one T cell receptor (beta chain). The sample originates from a study of blood T cell repertoires in COVID-19. Only in-frame clones appear in the TCRdb table, and some are missing; sequencing was by immunoSEQ multiplex PCR. The data hold about 230,000 clones, with nearly 90% observed a single time. V trimming: 4 bases; J trimming: 2 bases; junction bases outside the gene matches: 4. Germline CDR1 SGHNT, CDR2 YYREEE (reference sequence). The CDR3 loop spans 14 amino acids. The specimen was peripheral blood. V usage is TRBV5-4 and J usage is TRBJ1-1; 8 bases map to TRBD1. This TCR came from a woman between 18 and 29 years old who had recovered from COVID-19. The CDR3 DNA reads as TGTGCCAGCAGCAGGACAGGGCTAAACACTGAAGCTTTCTTT. This translates into CASSRTGLNTEAFF.